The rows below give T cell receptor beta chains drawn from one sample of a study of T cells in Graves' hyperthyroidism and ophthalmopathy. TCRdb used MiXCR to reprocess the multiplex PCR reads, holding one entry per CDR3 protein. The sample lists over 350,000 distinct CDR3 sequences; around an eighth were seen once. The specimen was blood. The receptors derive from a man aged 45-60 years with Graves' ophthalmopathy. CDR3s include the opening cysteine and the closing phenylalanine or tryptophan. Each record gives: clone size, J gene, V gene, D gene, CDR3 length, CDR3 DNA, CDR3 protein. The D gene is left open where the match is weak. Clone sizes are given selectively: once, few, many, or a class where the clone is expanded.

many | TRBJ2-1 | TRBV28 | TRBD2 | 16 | TGTGCCAGCAGTTCCCTAGCGGGAGGACGTTCGTCTGAGCAGTTCTTC | CASSSLAGGRSSEQFF
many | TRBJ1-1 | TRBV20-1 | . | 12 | TGCAGTGCTAGATGGAGGGGGTATGAAGCTTTCTTT | CSARWRGYEAFF
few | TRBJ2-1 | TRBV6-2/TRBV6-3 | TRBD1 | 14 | TGTGCCAGCAGCATGACAGGGGGCTTAAGTGAGCAGTTCTTC | CASSMTGGLSEQFF
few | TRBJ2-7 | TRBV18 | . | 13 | TGTGCCGGCTCAGTAGGACAGACCTACGAGCAGTACTTC | CAGSVGQTYEQYF
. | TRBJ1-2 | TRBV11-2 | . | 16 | TGTGCCAGCAGGCATCCTCGGGACGCTAGCATCTATGGCTACACCTTC | CASRHPRDASIYGYTF
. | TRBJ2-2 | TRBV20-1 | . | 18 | TGCAGTGCTAGAGTAGGCGGGGGCCCATTCGCGAACACCGGGGAGCTGTTTTTT | CSARVGGGPFANTGELFF
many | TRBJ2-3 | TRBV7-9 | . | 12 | TGTGCCAGCAGCCCTGGTTTAGATACGCAGTATTTT | CASSPGLDTQYF
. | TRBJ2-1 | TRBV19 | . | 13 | TGTGCCGGTAGTTCGGTCGGACCCGATGAGCAGTTCTTC | CAGSSVGPDEQFF
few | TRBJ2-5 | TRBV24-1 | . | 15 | TGTGCCACCAGTGTTCCGGACCGGTACCAAGAGACCCAGTACTTC | CATSVPDRYQETQYF
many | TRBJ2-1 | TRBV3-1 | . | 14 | TGTGCCAGCAGCCATCCGAGCTCCTACAATGAGCAGTTCTTC | CASSHPSSYNEQFF
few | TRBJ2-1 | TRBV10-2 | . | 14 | TGCGCCAGCAGAACGAGGAGAGGGAGGGGGGAGCAGTTCTTC | CASRTRRGRGEQFF
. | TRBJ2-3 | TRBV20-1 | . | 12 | TGCAGTGCTAGAACCAGAACAGATACGCAGTATTTT | CSARTRTDTQYF
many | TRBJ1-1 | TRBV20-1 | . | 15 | TGCAGTGCTAGAGAGCCGACAGGAGGGAACACTGAAGCTTTCTTT | CSAREPTGGNTEAFF
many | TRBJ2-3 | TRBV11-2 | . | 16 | TGTGCCAGCAGCTTAGATCTCGGGTTACCGCTAGATACGCAGTATTTT | CASSLDLGLPLDTQYF
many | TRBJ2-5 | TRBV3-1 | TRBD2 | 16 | TGTGCCAGCAGCCAAGGACCCGGGACTATGAAAGAGACCCAGTACTTC | CASSQGPGTMKETQYF
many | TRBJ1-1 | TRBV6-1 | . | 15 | TGTGCCAGCAGTTCGGGCAGGGGAAGGAACACTGAAGCTTTCTTT | CASSSGRGRNTEAFF
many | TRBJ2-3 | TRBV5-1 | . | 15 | TGCGCCAGCAGCTTGTTCGAGCGGACGCCAGATACGCAGTATTTT | CASSLFERTPDTQYF
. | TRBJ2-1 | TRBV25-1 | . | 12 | TGTGCCAGCAGTGAAAATTACAATGAGCAGTTCTTC | CASSENYNEQFF
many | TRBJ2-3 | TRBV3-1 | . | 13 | TGTGCCAGCAGTCGAGCATACACAGATACGCAGTATTTT | CASSRAYTDTQYF
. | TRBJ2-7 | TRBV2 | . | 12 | TGTGCCAGCAGTGAAAGGGGGGGCCTGCAGTACTTC | CASSERGGLQYF
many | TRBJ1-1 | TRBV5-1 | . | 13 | TGCGCCAGCAGCTTTAGGCTGAGCACTGAAGCTTTCTTT | CASSFRLSTEAFF
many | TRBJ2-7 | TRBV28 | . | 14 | TGTGCCAGCAGTGTTCAGACAAGACCCTACGAGCAGTACTTC | CASSVQTRPYEQYF
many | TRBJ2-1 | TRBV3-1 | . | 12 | TGTGCCAGCAGCCAAGGAGGGACGGGACAGTTCTTC | CASSQGGTGQFF
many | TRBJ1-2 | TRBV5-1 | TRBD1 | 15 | TGCGCCAGCAGCTCACAATTGGGACAGGGGACTGGCTACACCTTC | CASSSQLGQGTGYTF
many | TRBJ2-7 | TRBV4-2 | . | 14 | TGTGCCAGCAGCCAAGGAGGGGGCTCCTACGAGCAGTACTTC | CASSQGGGSYEQYF
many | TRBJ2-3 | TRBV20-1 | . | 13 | TGCAGTGCTAGATCGGAGAGCACAGATACGCAGTATTTT | CSARSESTDTQYF
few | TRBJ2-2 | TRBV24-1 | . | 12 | TGTGCCACCAGTGGGTCGGTCGGGGAGCTGTTTTTT | CATSGSVGELFF
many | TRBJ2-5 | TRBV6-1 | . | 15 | TGTGCCAGCAGTTTCTCCGGGACGGACCAAGAGACCCAGTACTTC | CASSFSGTDQETQYF
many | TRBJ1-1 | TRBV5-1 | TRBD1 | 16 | TGCGCCAGCTCTAGAGGGCACCTACCAGGGGGGACTGAAGCTTTCTTT | CASSRGHLPGGTEAFF
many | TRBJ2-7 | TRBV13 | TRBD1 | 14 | TGTGCCAGCAGCCGAAAGGGACAGCCATACGAGCAGTACTTC | CASSRKGQPYEQYF
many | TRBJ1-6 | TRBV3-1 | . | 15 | TGTGCCAGCAGCCAGTCCGGGACTTCTAATTCACCCCTCCACTTT | CASSQSGTSNSPLHF
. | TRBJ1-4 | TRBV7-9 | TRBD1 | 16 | TGTGCCAGCAGCTTTCAAAACAGGGGACCTAATGAAAAACTGTTTTTT | CASSFQNRGPNEKLFF
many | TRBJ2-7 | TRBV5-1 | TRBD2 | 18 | TGCGCCAGCAGCTTGGGACAGATCGGGACTAGCGTCCCCTACGAGCAGTACTTC | CASSLGQIGTSVPYEQYF
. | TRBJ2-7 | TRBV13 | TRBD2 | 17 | TGTGCCAGCAGCCCCTCCGGGATAGCGGGAGACAGCAACGAGCAGTACTTC | CASSPSGIAGDSNEQYF
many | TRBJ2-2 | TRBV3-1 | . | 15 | TGTGCCAGCAGCCAAGCAGGGACCCTCAGCGGGGAGCTGTTTTTT | CASSQAGTLSGELFF
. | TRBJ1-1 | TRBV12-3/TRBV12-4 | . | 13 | TGTGCCAGTCGAGGACAACCCTACACTGAAGCTTTCTTT | CASRGQPYTEAFF
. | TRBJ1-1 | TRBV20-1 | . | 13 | TGCAGTGCGCCCACTCGCAGCGGGACTGAAGCTTTCTTT | CSAPTRSGTEAFF
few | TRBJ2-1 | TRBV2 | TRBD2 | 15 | TGTGCCAGCAGTGTGCGCGGGAGGGCCCGGAATGAGCAGTTCTTC | CASSVRGRARNEQFF
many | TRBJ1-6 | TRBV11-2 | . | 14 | TGTGCCAGCAGCTCCCGTTTGAATAATTCACCCCTCCACTTT | CASSSRLNNSPLHF
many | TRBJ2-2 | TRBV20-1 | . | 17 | TGCAGTGCTAGAGATCCGGGGACTAAAGGGGGAGACGGGGAGCTGTTTTTT | CSARDPGTKGGDGELFF
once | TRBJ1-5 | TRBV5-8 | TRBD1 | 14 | TGTGCCGGCAGCTGGAGACAGGGGGGTCAGCCCCAGCATTTT | CAGSWRQGGQPQHF
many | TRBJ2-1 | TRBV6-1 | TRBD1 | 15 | TGTGCCAGCAGCTCGGGACAGGGAGGACACAATGAGCAGTTCTTC | CASSSGQGGHNEQFF
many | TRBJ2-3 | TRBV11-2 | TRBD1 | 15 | TGTGCCAGCAGCCCGTGGGACAGGAACACAGATACGCAGTATTTT | CASSPWDRNTDTQYF
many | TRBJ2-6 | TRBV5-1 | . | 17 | TGCGCCAGCAGCTTGACCCGATCCAACTCTGGGGCCAACGTCCTGACTTTC | CASSLTRSNSGANVLTF
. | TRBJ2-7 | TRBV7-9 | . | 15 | TGTGCCAGCAGCCGTACTTGGGACGACTCCTACGAGCAGTACTTC | CASSRTWDDSYEQYF
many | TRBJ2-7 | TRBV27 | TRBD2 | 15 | TGTGCCAGCAGTTTATTCCCTAGCGGGAGTTACGAGCAGTACTTC | CASSLFPSGSYEQYF